This passage covers 24 T cell receptor beta chains from one sample sequenced in a study of T-cell reconstitution after alpha-beta-depleted transplantation in children. The TCRbeta library was prepared with unique molecular identifiers. Each CDR3 protein gets one entry after TCRdb re-called the PCR reads with MiXCR. The profile shows some 180,000 distinct CDR3 sequences, roughly 6.6% of them singletons. This sample comprised PBMCs, obtained before TCRalphabeta/CD19-depleted stem cell transplant. These receptors were taken from a boy under 10 years old with acute lymphoblastic leukemia, due to receive a stem cell transplant.

A few counts support this clonotype. The J gene is TRBJ2-5, the V gene TRBV4-3, with D hard to call. This CDR3 contains 14 residues. The V and J ends lost 0 bases and 7 bases respectively, with 12 bases between them. CDR1 is LGHNA and CDR2 is YSLEER in the germline V gene. CDR3: CASSQDWQKGTQYF. DNA for the CDR3: TGCGCCAGCAGCCAAGATTGGCAGAAAGGGACCCAGTACTTC.

This clonotype has just a few counts. This sequence joins TRBV29-1 and TRBJ2-1; TRBD2 agrees at 7 bases. Trimming cost V 7 bases and J 7 bases; bases outside gene matches: 10. The CDR3 loop spans 13 amino acids. CDR1 and CDR2 from the germline V gene are SQVTM and ANQGSEA. This CDR3 reads CSAPLWRENEQFF. The CDR3 bases are TGCAGCGCCCCACTATGGCGGGAGAATGAGCAGTTCTTC.

This clonotype was counted at least ten times. The chain is built from TRBV4-3 and TRBJ1-2; D gene unclear. The ends were cut back, 1 base at V and 4 bases at J, with 10 bases in the middle. Germline V gene sequence: CDR1 LGHNA, CDR2 YSLEER. The CDR3 sequence is 14 residues long. CDR3 nucleotide sequence: TGCGCCAGCAGCCAAGTAGAGGGAGGCTATGGCTACACCTTC. Translation: CASSQVEGGYGYTF.

In this sample, this clonotype turned up many times. The V and J genes are TRBV28 and TRBJ2-3; unclear D gene. Trimming took 8 bases from V and 2 from J, leaving 8 bases between them. Germline V CDR1 and CDR2: MDHEN, SYDVKM. CDR3 length equals 12 residues. CDR3 nucleotides: TGTGCCAGCGGTACTCTCACAGATACGCAGTATTTT. Its protein product is CASGTLTDTQYF.

The table lists this clonotype with a few counts. The chain uses TRBV7-9 and TRBJ2-7; D is perhaps TRBD2 (7 bases). V was trimmed by 7 bases and J by 7 bases, leaving 20 bases between them. There are 14 residues in the CDR3. Germline CDR1 SEHNR, CDR2 FQNEAQ (reference sequence). The CDR3 region has the DNA TGTGCCAGCACCGAAGGGGGGGCCAAGGGGGAGCAGTACTTC. It encodes CASTEGGAKGEQYF.

The sample holds many counts of this clonotype. J is TRBJ2-7 and V is TRBV4-1; 7 bases map to TRBD1. The CDR3 is 16 amino acids. The germline gives CDR1 MGHRA, CDR2 YSYEKL. Trimming removed 1 base from V and 6 bases from J; junction bases left unmatched: 12. CDR3 nucleotide sequence: TGCGCCAGCAGCCAAGTATTCCAGGACAGGTACCCCGAGCAGTACTTC. It encodes CASSQVFQDRYPEQYF.

This clonotype showed up many times. V gene TRBV20-1 combines with J gene TRBJ2-5; tentatively, D is TRBD1 (6 bases). CDR1 DFQATT and CDR2 SNEGSKA come from the germline V gene (reference sequence). The CDR3 consists of 14 residues. V was trimmed by 3 bases and J by 4 bases, leaving 15 bases between them. The DNA of the CDR3 is TGCAGTGCTAGGGACAGACGGAATCCAGAGACCCAGTACTTC. Its protein product is CSARDRRNPETQYF.

This clonotype was observed at least ten times. The CDR3: CASSFSYPGTGFTEAFF. The CDR3 bases are TGTGCCAGCAGTTTTTCGTACCCAGGAACGGGATTCACTGAAGCTTTCTTT. The genes are TRBV28 and TRBJ1-1, with D unclear. V was cut by 3 bases and J by 4 bases, with 21 bases left in between. The length of the CDR3 is 17 residues. Germline CDR1 reads MDHEN; CDR2 reads SYDVKM.

At least ten counts were recorded for this clonotype. Its ends do not fully match the called genes, so a read error is possible. This chain's CDR3 is CASSYSTSGGTNQQFF. The CDR3 coding sequence is TGTGCCAGCAGTTACTCTACTAGCGGGGGGACCAATCAGCAGTTCTTC. V gene TRBV6-5 combines with J gene TRBJ2-1; 12 bases map to TRBD2. This CDR3 has 16 amino acids. Germline lookup yields CDR1 MNHEY and CDR2 SVGAGI.

This clonotype was detected many times. This chain connects TRBV6-5 to TRBJ2-3; tentatively, D is TRBD2 (7 bases). The V end lost 2 bases, the J end lost 1 base, and 19 bases lay between the germline ends. CDR3 size: 18 residues. The V gene's germline CDR1 is MNHEY and CDR2 SVGAGI. The DNA for the CDR3 is TGTGCCAGCAGTTACAACCCCCGTGGCGGGGGCCGCACAGATACGCAGTATTTT. It is translated as CASSYNPRGGGRTDTQYF.

This clonotype showed up just once. This clone may be a read error of a much larger clone one base away. This chain links TRBV29-1 with TRBJ2-1, with 7 bases lining up with TRBD2. The J segment lost 6 bases and the V segment lost 7 bases, leaving 9 bases of the junction unmatched. The CDR3 totals 13 residues. CDR1 is SQVTM, CDR2 ANQGSEA, per germline. CDR3 amino acids: CSAPGEGPNEQFF. CDR3 nucleotides: TGCAGCGCCCCGGGGGAGGGCCCCAATGAGCAGTTCTTC.

Regarding this clonotype: A single base separates this from a much larger clone, so it may be a read error. The gene calls are TRBV20-1 and TRBJ1-2, with D unclear. The CDR3 is made up of 12 amino acids. Germline loops: CDR1 DFQATT, CDR2 SNEGSKA (reference sequence). The DNA of the CDR3 is TGCTGTGCTAGGGAGGGAGGGCATGGCTACACCTTC. Its translation is CCAREGGHGYTF.

The sample holds many counts of this clonotype. V usage is TRBV20-1 and J usage is TRBJ2-3; 9 positions agree with TRBD1. There are 16 residues in the CDR3. Germline-derived CDR1 and CDR2 are DFQATT and SNEGSKA (reference sequence). The V gene end was trimmed by 5 bases and the J gene end by 2 bases; junction bases not matched to a gene: 11. The CDR3 coding sequence is TGCAGTGCTCAACCTCCGGGACAGGGTCCCACAGATACGCAGTATTTT. This encodes CSAQPPGQGPTDTQYF.

This clonotype was seen repeatedly, ten times or more. V and J are TRBV7-9 and TRBJ1-1, with unresolved D. CDR1 is SEHNR and CDR2 is FQNEAQ in the germline V gene (reference sequence). This CDR3 has 15 residues. The V end was cut by 5 bases, the J end by 8 bases, with 21 bases between. The CDR3 region has the DNA TGTGCCAGCAGCCGAATCATCCGGGAGCGAGACGAAGCTTTCTTT. This translates into CASSRIIRERDEAFF.

Concerning this clonotype: Since the CDR3 does not end with the conserved phenylalanine or tryptophan, this likely comes from a read error. This chain uses TRBV5-1 with TRBJ2-2; D is uncertain. Germline V gives CDR1 SGHRS, CDR2 YFSETQ. The CDR3 consists of 16 residues. V lost 4 bases, J lost 3 bases, and 16 bases lay in between. Here the CDR3 DNA reads TGCGCCAGCAGCCCACCAGGCACCGAGGACACCGGGGAGCTGTTTTGT. It encodes CASSPPGTEDTGELFC.

This clonotype has ten or more counts. The chain joins TRBV20-1 to TRBJ1-1; no clear D. CDR3 length: 15 residues. CDR1 is DFQATT and CDR2 is SNEGSKA in the germline V gene (reference sequence). The V gene lost 5 bases and the J gene lost 8 bases, with 24 bases spanning the gap. The CDR3 sequence: CSAPGGYGLEGEAFF. The CDR3 nucleotides read TGCAGTGCTCCTGGTGGGTATGGGTTGGAAGGGGAAGCTTTCTTT.

As regards this clonotype: A read error may explain this, as a much larger clone is one base away. The chain carries TRBV28 and TRBJ1-1, with 7 bases that match TRBD1. This CDR3 region has 12 residues. Germline values: CDR1 MDHEN, CDR2 SYDVKM. Here the CDR3 DNA reads TGTACCAGCAGCTTCGGGACAGTCGAAGCTTTCTTT. This translates into CTSSFGTVEAFF.

This clonotype came up many times. V is TRBV15 and J is TRBJ2-1; 11 nucleotides agree with TRBD2. The CDR3 has 16 residues. The germline V gene has CDR1 LNHNV and CDR2 YYDKDF (reference sequence). V was clipped by 1 base and J by 7 bases; unmatched bases: 6. CDR3: CATSRGTSGGGNEQFF. The CDR3 nucleotides are TGTGCCACCAGCAGAGGTACTAGCGGGGGAGGGAATGAGCAGTTCTTC.

The CDR3 protein is CASSPLTGVNEAFF. The CDR3 DNA is TGTGCCAGTAGTCCTTTGACAGGGGTTAATGAAGCTTTCTTT. The chain carries TRBV19 and TRBJ1-1; 8 nucleotides match TRBD1. CDR3 length: 14 amino acids. V shed 5 bases, J shed 7 bases, and the junction held 9 bases outside the gene matches. Germline V gene data show CDR1 as LNHDA and CDR2 as SQIVND (reference sequence).

This clonotype was observed a handful of times. The chain has TRBV6-5 and TRBJ2-1; no definite D call. CDR3 length: 12 residues. From germline, CDR1 is MNHEY and CDR2 SVGAGI. V was pared by 4 bases and J by 6 bases, with 7 bases between. CDR3 amino acids: CASSSLVNEQFF. CDR3 sequence (DNA): TGTGCCAGCAGTTCTCTAGTCAATGAGCAGTTCTTC.

This chain uses TRBV29-1 with TRBJ2-3; D remains ambiguous. CDR1 and CDR2 (germline): SQVTM, ANQGSEA. V lost 4 bases, J lost 3 bases, and 11 bases lay in between. The CDR3 contains 13 residues. CDR3 region: CSVGDLRTDTQYF. CDR3 sequence (DNA): TGCAGCGTTGGAGATCTGAGGACAGATACGCAGTATTTT.

Ten or more counts support this clonotype. J is TRBJ2-1 and V is TRBV12-3 or TRBV12-4; 7 positions agree with TRBD2. The CDR3 has 16 residues. Germline trimming cut 5 bases from V and 2 bases from J; bases unmatched to any gene: 9. The DNA for the CDR3 is TGTGCCAGCAGTCCGAGACTAGCCCGACCCTACAATGAGCAGTTCTTC. Translating it yields CASSPRLARPYNEQFF.

This clonotype was observed at least ten times. This chain uses TRBV6-2 or TRBV6-3 with TRBJ2-5; D is perhaps TRBD2 (5 bases). Trimming stripped 5 bases from V and 3 bases from J, with 16 bases between. Germline V gene data show CDR1 as MNHEY and CDR2 as SVGEGT. The CDR3 length is 15 residues. CDR3 protein: CASSPDPRRKETQYF. CDR3 nucleotide sequence: TGTGCCAGCAGTCCAGATCCGCGGAGGAAAGAGACCCAGTACTTC.

This clonotype was counted ten times or more. The J gene is TRBJ2-1, the V gene TRBV5-1, with 10 bases that match TRBD2. CDR3 length equals 15 residues. V was clipped by 4 bases and J by 2 bases; unmatched bases: 3. CDR1 is SGHRS and CDR2 is YFSETQ in the germline V gene. CDR3 sequence: CASSRTSGPYNEQFF. The CDR3 region has the DNA TGCGCCAGCAGCCGGACTAGCGGTCCCTACAATGAGCAGTTCTTC. Variable domain in full (rest from reference TRBV5-1 and TRBJ2-1): KAGVTQTPRYLIKTRGQQVTLSCSPISGHRSVSWYQQTPGQGLQFLFEYFSETQRNKGNFPGRFSGRQFSNSRSEMNVSTLELGDSALYLCASSRTSGPYNEQFFGPGTRLTVL.